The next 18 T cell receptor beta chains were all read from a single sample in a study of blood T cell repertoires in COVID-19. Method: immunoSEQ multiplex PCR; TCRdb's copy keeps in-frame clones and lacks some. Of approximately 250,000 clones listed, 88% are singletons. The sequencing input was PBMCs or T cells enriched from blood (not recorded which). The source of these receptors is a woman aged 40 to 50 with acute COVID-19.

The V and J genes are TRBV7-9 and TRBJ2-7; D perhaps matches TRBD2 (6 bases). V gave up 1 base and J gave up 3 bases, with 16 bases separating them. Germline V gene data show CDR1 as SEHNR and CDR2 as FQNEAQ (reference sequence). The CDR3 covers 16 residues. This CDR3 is CASSLGEGRGVYEQYF. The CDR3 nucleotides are TGTGCCAGCAGCTTAGGCGAGGGCCGCGGGGTCTACGAGCAGTACTTC.

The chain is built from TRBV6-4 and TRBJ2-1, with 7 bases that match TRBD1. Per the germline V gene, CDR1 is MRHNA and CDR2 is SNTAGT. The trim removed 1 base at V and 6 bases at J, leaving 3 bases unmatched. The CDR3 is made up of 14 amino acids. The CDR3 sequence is CASSDWAGGNEQFF. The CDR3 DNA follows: TGTGCCAGCAGTGACTGGGCAGGGGGCAATGAGCAGTTCTTC.

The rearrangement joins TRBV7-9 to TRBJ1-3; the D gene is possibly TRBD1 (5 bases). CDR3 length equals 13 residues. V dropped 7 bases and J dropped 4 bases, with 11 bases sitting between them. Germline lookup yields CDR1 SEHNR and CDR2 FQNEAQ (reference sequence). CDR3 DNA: TGTGCCAGCAAGGGCACAGGAGGAAACACCATATATTTT. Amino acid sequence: CASKGTGGNTIYF. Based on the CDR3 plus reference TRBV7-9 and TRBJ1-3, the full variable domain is DTGVSQNPRHKITKRGQNVTFRCDPISEHNRLYWYRQTLGQGPEFLTYFQNEAQLEKSRLLSDRFSAERPKGSFSTLEIQRTEQGDSAMYLCASKGTGGNTIYFGEGSWLTVV.

DNA for the CDR3: TGTGCCAGCAGTTTACTGGAGAAACACAATGAGCAGTTCTTC. This encodes CASSLLEKHNEQFF. The genes are TRBV27 and TRBJ2-1; D unclear. The ends were cut back, 2 bases at V and 5 bases at J, with 10 bases in the middle. This CDR3 contains 14 residues. Germline V lookup: CDR1 MNHEY, CDR2 SMNVEV (reference sequence).

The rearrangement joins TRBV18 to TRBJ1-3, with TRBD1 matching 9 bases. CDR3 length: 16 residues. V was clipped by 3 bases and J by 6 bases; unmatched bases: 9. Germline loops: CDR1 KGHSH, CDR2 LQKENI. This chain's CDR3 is CASSPGTGTLANTIYF. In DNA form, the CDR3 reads TGTGCCAGCTCACCCGGGACAGGGACCTTGGCAAACACCATATATTTT.

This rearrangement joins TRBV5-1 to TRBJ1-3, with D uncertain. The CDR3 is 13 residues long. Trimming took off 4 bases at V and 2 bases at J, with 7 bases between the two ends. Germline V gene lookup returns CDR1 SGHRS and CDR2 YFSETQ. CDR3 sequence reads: CASSVDTGNTIYF. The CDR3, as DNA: TGCGCCAGCAGCGTCGACACTGGAAACACCATATATTTT.

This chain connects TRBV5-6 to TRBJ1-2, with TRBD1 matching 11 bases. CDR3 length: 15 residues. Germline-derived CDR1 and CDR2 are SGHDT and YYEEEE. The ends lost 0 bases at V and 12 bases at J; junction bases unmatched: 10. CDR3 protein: CASSLGTGGAFKDTF. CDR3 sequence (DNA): TGTGCCAGCAGCTTGGGGACAGGGGGCGCGTTCAAAGACACCTTC.

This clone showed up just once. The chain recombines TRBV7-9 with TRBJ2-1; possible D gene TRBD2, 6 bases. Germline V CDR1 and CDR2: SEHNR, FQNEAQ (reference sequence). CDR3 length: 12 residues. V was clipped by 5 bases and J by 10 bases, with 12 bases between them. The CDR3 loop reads CASSPGLHEQFF. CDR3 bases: TGTGCCAGCAGCCCGGGACTCCACGAGCAGTTCTTC.

CDR3 DNA: TGTGCCAGCAGTCCGTCGCAGGGTAATAGCAATCAGCCCCAGCATTTT. This gives the protein CASSPSQGNSNQPQHF. The chain has TRBV27 and TRBJ1-5, with D maybe TRBD1 (5 bases). Trimming took off 5 bases at V and 0 bases at J, with 14 bases between the two ends. The CDR3 is 16 residues long. Germline CDR1 reads MNHEY; CDR2 reads SMNVEV (reference sequence).

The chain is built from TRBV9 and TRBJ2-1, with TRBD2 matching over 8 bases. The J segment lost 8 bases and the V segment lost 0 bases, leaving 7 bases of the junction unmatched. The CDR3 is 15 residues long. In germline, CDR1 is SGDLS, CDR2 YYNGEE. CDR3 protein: CASSVDGGLVDEQFF. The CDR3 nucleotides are TGTGCCAGCAGCGTAGATGGGGGACTAGTTGATGAGCAGTTCTTC.

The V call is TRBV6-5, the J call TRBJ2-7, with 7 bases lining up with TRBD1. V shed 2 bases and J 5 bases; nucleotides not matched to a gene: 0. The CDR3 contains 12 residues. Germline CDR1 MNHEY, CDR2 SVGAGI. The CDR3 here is CASSYDRDEQYF. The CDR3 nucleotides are TGTGCCAGCAGTTACGACAGGGACGAGCAGTACTTC.

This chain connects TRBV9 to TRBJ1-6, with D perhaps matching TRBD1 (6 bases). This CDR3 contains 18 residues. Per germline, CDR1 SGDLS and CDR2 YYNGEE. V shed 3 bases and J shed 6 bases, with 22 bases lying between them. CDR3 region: CASSAGQRQAKANSPLHF. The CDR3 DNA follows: TGTGCCAGCAGCGCCGGCCAAAGACAGGCTAAGGCTAATTCACCCCTCCACTTT.

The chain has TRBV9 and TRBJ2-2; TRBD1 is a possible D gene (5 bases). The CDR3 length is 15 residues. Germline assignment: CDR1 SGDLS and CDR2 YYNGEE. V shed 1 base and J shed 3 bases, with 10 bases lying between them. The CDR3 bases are TGTGCCAGCAGCGTACAGGGCGTGGACACCGGGGAGCTGTTTTTT. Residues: CASSVQGVDTGELFF.

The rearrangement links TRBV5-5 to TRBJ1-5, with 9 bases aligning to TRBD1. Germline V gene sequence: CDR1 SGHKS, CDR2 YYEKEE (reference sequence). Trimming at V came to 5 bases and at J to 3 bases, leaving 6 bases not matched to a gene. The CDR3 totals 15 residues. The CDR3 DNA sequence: TGTGCCAGCAGTTTTAGGACAGGGGTCAATCAGCCCCAGCATTTT. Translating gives CASSFRTGVNQPQHF. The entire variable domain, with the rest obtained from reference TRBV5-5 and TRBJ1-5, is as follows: DAGVTQSPTHLIKTRGQQVTLRCSPISGHKSVSWYQQVLGQGPQFIFQYYEKEERGRGNFPDRFSARQFPNYSSELNVNALLLGDSALYLCASSFRTGVNQPQHFGDGTRLSIL.

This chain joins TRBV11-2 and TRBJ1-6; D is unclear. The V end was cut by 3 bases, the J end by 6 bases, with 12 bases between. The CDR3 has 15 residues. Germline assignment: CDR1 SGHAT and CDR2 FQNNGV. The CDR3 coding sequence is TGTGCCAGCAGCTTGCGGGCCGAAGGTAATTCACCCCTCCACTTT. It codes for CASSLRAEGNSPLHF.

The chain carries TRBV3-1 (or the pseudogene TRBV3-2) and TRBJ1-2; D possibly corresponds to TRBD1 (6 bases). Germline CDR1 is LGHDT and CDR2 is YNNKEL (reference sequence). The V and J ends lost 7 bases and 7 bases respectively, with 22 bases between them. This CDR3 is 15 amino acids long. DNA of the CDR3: TGTGCCAGCATTAAAACGGGACACACGGGAGGTGGCTACACCTTC. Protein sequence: CASIKTGHTGGGYTF.

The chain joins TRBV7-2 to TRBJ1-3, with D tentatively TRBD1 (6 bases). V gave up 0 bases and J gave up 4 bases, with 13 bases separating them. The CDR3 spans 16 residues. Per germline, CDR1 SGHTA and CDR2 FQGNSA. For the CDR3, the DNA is TGTGCCAGCAGCTTAGCGCTGGGGGCCGGAGGAAACACCATATATTTT. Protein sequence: CASSLALGAGGNTIYF.

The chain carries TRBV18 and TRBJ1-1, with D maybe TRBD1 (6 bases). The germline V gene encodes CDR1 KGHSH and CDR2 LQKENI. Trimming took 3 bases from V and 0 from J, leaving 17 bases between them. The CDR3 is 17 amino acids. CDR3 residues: CASSPMKTGTMNTEAFF. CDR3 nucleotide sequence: TGTGCCAGCTCACCTATGAAGACAGGAACAATGAACACTGAAGCTTTCTTT.